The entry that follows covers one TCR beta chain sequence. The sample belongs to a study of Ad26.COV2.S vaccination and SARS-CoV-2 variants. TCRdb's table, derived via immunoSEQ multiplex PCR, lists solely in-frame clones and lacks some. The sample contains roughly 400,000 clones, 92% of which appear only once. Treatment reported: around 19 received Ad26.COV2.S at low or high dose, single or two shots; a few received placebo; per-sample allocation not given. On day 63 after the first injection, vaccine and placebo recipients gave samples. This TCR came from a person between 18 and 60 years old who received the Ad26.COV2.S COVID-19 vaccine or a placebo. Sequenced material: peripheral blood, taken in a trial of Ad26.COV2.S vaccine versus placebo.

CDR3 bases: TGTGCCAGCAGCCGGGGACTAGCGGGATTCGGGGAGCTGTTTTTT. It codes for CASSRGLAGFGELFF. The V call is TRBV5-6, the J call TRBJ2-2, with 13 bases identical to TRBD2. The J segment lost 7 bases and the V segment lost 4 bases, leaving 4 bases of the junction unmatched. This CDR3 is built from 15 residues. CDR1 is SGHDT and CDR2 is YYEEEE in the germline V gene.